This is a list of T cell receptor beta chains from one sample in a study of shared clonotypes between healthy human individuals. The table came from immunoSEQ multiplex PCR; TCRdb's copy has only in-frame clones and leaves some out. Of approximately 2,000,000 clones in the sample, around 93% were seen once. The sequenced sample was naive CD8+ T cells from PBMCs. Every receptor here comes from a man between 18 and 29 years old in good health. Some clones in this sample may be carry-over from other donors' samples. The CDR3 runs from the conserved cysteine through the conserved F or W. The D gene is left open where the match is weak. For some rows the clone size is stated as once, few or many, or as a class when expanded; others skip it.

V gene	D gene	J gene	CDR3 length	clone size	CDR3 protein	CDR3 DNA
TRBV29-1	-	TRBJ1-1	15	-	CSVMSADLWGTEAFF	TGCAGCGTTATGTCGGCGGATCTTTGGGGCACTGAAGCTTTCTTT
TRBV7-6	-	TRBJ1-2	13	-	CASSLGGNYGYTF	TGTGCCAGCAGCTTAGGTGGTAACTATGGCTACACCTTC
TRBV4-2	TRBD1	TRBJ2-7	15	-	CASSQGTGVGYEQYF	TGTGCCAGCAGCCAAGGGACAGGGGTAGGATACGAGCAGTACTTC
TRBV5-1	-	TRBJ2-7	14	once	CASSLDPLELEQYF	TGCGCCAGCAGCCTGGACCCCCTTGAGCTCGAGCAGTACTTC
TRBV11-2	-	TRBJ1-5	14	-	CASSLIVRNQPQHF	TGTGCCAGCAGCTTAATTGTGCGGAATCAGCCCCAGCATTTT
TRBV5-5	-	TRBJ2-7	13	-	CASSSGSKNEQYF	TGTGCCAGCAGCTCCGGGTCAAAGAACGAGCAGTACTTC
TRBV27	-	TRBJ1-2	13	-	CASSLNILYGYTF	TGTGCCAGCAGTTTAAACATCCTCTATGGCTACACCTTC
TRBV7-9	-	TRBJ2-1	11	-	CASSHEGEQFF	TGTGCCAGCAGCCACGAGGGTGAGCAGTTCTTC
TRBV2	TRBD2	TRBJ2-7	15	-	CASMGPPSGSHEQYF	TGTGCCAGCATGGGCCCTCCCAGCGGGAGCCACGAGCAGTACTTC
TRBV4-1	-	TRBJ1-1	15	-	CASSQGYSQNTEAFF	TGCGCCAGCAGCCAAGGTTACAGTCAGAACACTGAAGCTTTCTTT
TRBV19	-	TRBJ2-1	14	-	CASSTRQYYNEQFF	TGTGCCAGTAGTACCCGACAATACTACAATGAGCAGTTCTTC
TRBV27	TRBD2	TRBJ2-7	14	-	CASSLSGGDYEQYF	TGTGCCAGCAGTTTATCGGGAGGGGATTACGAGCAGTACTTC
TRBV7-9	-	TRBJ2-7	12	-	CASRRPLSEQYF	TGTGCCAGCAGACGCCCCCTAAGCGAGCAGTACTTC
TRBV5-1	TRBD1	TRBJ1-1	15	once	CASSFGQGMNTEAFF	TGCGCCAGCAGCTTCGGACAGGGGATGAACACTGAAGCTTTCTTT
TRBV28	-	TRBJ2-7	13	once	CASSLDGTYEQYF	TGTGCCAGCAGTTTGGACGGAACCTACGAGCAGTACTTC
TRBV28	TRBD1	TRBJ1-1	14	-	CASSIGQGSTEAFF	TGTGCCAGCAGTATCGGACAGGGGAGTACTGAAGCTTTCTTT
TRBV28	-	TRBJ2-6	16	-	CASSLRVMRGANVLTF	TGTGCCAGCAGTTTACGCGTGATGAGGGGGGCCAACGTCCTGACTTTC
TRBV9	TRBD1	TRBJ1-1	15	-	CASSPGTESNTEAFF	TGTGCCAGCAGCCCCGGGACAGAATCGAACACTGAAGCTTTCTTT
TRBV6-1	-	TRBJ2-3	16	-	CASSEHPGSMADTQYF	TGTGCCAGCAGTGAACACCCCGGGAGTATGGCAGATACGCAGTATTTT
TRBV27	TRBD2	TRBJ2-5	17	once	CASSTHPGLAPEETQYF	TGTGCCAGCAGTACACATCCGGGACTAGCGCCTGAAGAGACCCAGTACTTC
TRBV11-2	TRBD1	TRBJ2-7	16	-	CASSPGLRGRPYEQYF	TGTGCCAGCAGCCCCGGATTAAGGGGGCGGCCCTACGAGCAGTACTTC
TRBV27	-	TRBJ2-1	16	-	CASSSPGALRRNEQFF	TGTGCCAGCAGTTCCCCGGGGGCTCTGCGGAGGAATGAGCAGTTCTTC
TRBV28	-	TRBJ1-2	13	-	CASTLWTGAGYTF	TGTGCCAGCACCTTATGGACGGGGGCTGGCTACACCTTC
TRBV29-1	-	TRBJ1-1	14	-	CSVEEGGLNTEAFF	TGCAGCGTTGAAGAGGGGGGATTGAACACTGAAGCTTTCTTT
TRBV7-9	-	TRBJ1-4	14	-	CATRRGSPNEKLFF	TGTGCCACAAGGAGGGGGTCCCCTAATGAAAAACTGTTTTTT
TRBV4-1	-	TRBJ2-7	13	-	CASSPPGPYEQYF	TGCGCCAGCAGCCCACCCGGTCCCTACGAGCAGTACTTC
TRBV5-1	-	TRBJ1-1	13	-	CASSPRPGTTAFF	TGCGCCAGCAGCCCTAGGCCAGGGACAACGGCTTTCTTT
TRBV4-1	-	TRBJ2-3	13	-	CASSQVVTDTQYF	TGCGCCAGCAGCCAAGTAGTGACCGATACGCAGTATTTT
TRBV9	-	TRBJ2-2	15	-	CASSANSRPAGELFF	TGTGCCAGCAGCGCGAATAGCCGACCGGCCGGGGAGCTGTTTTTT
TRBV5-6	-	TRBJ2-1	16	-	CASSLVPASSYNEQFF	TGTGCCAGCAGCTTGGTTCCGGCTAGCAGCTACAATGAGCAGTTCTTC
TRBV7-9	-	TRBJ2-7	16	-	CASSLEASEGPYEQYF	TGTGCCAGCAGCTTAGAGGCTTCTGAAGGCCCCTACGAGCAGTACTTC
TRBV5-4	-	TRBJ2-1	16	once	CASSAAGGGYYNEQFF	TGTGCCAGCAGCGCCGCGGGTGGAGGGTATTACAATGAGCAGTTCTTC
TRBV6-4	TRBD2	TRBJ2-1	14	-	CASSAGTSGGGKFF	TGTGCCAGCAGCGCCGGGACTAGCGGAGGGGGGAAGTTCTTC
TRBV9	-	TRBJ2-2	14	-	CASSVGVGSGELFF	TGTGCCAGCAGCGTAGGCGTGGGGTCCGGGGAGCTGTTTTTT
TRBV19	-	TRBJ2-1	15	-	CASSIAQGTRNEQFF	TGTGCCAGTAGTATAGCGCAGGGGACCCGCAATGAGCAGTTCTTC
TRBV6-5	-	TRBJ1-1	13	-	CASTPWGGHEAFF	TGTGCCAGCACCCCATGGGGCGGCCATGAAGCTTTCTTT
TRBV12-5	-	TRBJ2-7	15	-	CASGFSGLSPYEQYF	TGTGCTAGTGGTTTCTCCGGTCTCAGCCCCTACGAGCAGTACTTC
TRBV27	TRBD2	TRBJ2-7	15	-	CASSFVQRGSYEQYF	TGTGCCAGCAGTTTCGTCCAGCGGGGATCCTACGAGCAGTACTTC
TRBV11-3	-	TRBJ2-1	16	-	CASSHGARSPHNEQFF	TGTGCCAGCAGCCACGGGGCAAGGTCTCCGCACAATGAGCAGTTCTTC
TRBV13	TRBD2	TRBJ2-1	17	-	CASSSSGIFGNYNEQFF	TGTGCCAGCAGCTCTAGCGGGATATTTGGTAATTACAATGAGCAGTTCTTC
TRBV9	-	TRBJ2-4	15	-	CASSVGGGSKNIQYF	TGTGCCAGCAGCGTAGGAGGCGGAAGCAAAAACATTCAGTACTTC
TRBV5-1	TRBD2	TRBJ2-7	14	-	CASSPGLANYEQYF	TGCGCCAGCAGCCCGGGACTAGCAAACTACGAGCAGTACTTC
TRBV6-5	-	TRBJ2-1	11	-	CASSYLNEQFF	TGTGCCAGCAGTTATCTAAATGAGCAGTTCTTC
TRBV29-1	-	TRBJ2-1	13	-	CSVSWSAPHEQFF	TGCAGCGTTAGTTGGTCGGCTCCTCATGAGCAGTTCTTC
TRBV6-5	-	TRBJ2-7	14	-	CASRSQRSSYEQYF	TGTGCCAGCAGAAGCCAGAGAAGCTCCTACGAGCAGTACTTC
TRBV9	-	TRBJ1-4	12	-	CAIGRLNEKLFF	TGTGCCATTGGGCGTCTTAATGAAAAACTGTTTTTT
TRBV10-2	-	TRBJ1-1	14	-	CASSESSGSTEAFF	TGCGCCAGCAGTGAGTCCTCGGGGTCCACTGAAGCTTTCTTT
TRBV29-1	-	TRBJ2-5	12	-	CSVPGHQETQYF	TGCAGCGTCCCGGGGCATCAAGAGACCCAGTACTTC
TRBV19	TRBD1	TRBJ2-7	14	-	CASSPQGQPYEQYF	TGTGCCAGTAGTCCCCAGGGACAGCCCTACGAGCAGTACTTC
TRBV13	-	TRBJ2-4	15	-	CASSLRDTAKNIQYF	TGTGCCAGCAGCTTAAGGGATACAGCCAAAAACATTCAGTACTTC
TRBV28	-	TRBJ2-1	12	-	CASTDNYNEQFF	TGTGCCAGCACGGACAACTACAATGAGCAGTTCTTC
TRBV27	-	TRBJ2-7	14	-	CASSLRGYSYEQYF	TGTGCCAGCAGTTTACGCGGGTACTCCTACGAGCAGTACTTC
TRBV7-3	-	TRBJ1-1	14	-	CASSLIVGSTEAFF	TGTGCCAGCAGCTTAATCGTGGGGAGCACTGAAGCTTTCTTT
TRBV6-1	-	TRBJ2-7	14	-	CASSDSGAIYEQYF	TGTGCCAGCAGTGATTCCGGGGCTATCTACGAGCAGTACTTC
TRBV7-8	-	TRBJ2-7	12	once	CASSPNSYEQYF	TGTGCCAGCAGCCCGAACTCCTACGAGCAGTACTTC